These 9 T cell receptor beta chains were all obtained from the same sample, sequenced in a study of T cell responses to AZD1222 COVID-19 vaccine. Assay used: immunoSEQ multiplex PCR; TCRdb lists only in-frame clones, some missing. This sample yields about 120,000 clones, of which approximately 90% are seen a single time; 13% to 15% belongs to the top ten. The specimen was peripheral blood, collected on day 0 of AZD1222 vaccination. Receptors were obtained from an adult in good health.

The genes are TRBV14 and TRBJ2-7; TRBD1 matches at 8 bases. J was trimmed by 4 bases and V by 3 bases; bases with no gene match: 8. Germline V gene sequence: CDR1 SGHDN, CDR2 FVKESK. The CDR3 length is 15 residues. CDR3 in amino acids: CASSQDRAGEYEQYF. CDR3 nucleotides: TGTGCCAGCAGCCAGGACAGGGCCGGGGAGTACGAGCAGTACTTC.

The chain joins TRBV5-1 to TRBJ2-1; a possible D gene is TRBD2 (6 bases). In germline, CDR1 is SGHRS, CDR2 YFSETQ. This CDR3 spans 15 amino acids. V was shortened by 0 bases and J by 4 bases, with 11 bases between the two germline ends. CDR3 bases: TGCGCCAGCAGCTTGGGCGGGACTTCTTACAATGAGCAGTTCTTC. Protein product: CASSLGGTSYNEQFF.

CDR3 sequence reads: CASDSIASYEQYF. Written as DNA, the CDR3 is TGTGCCAGCGACAGTATTGCTTCCTACGAGCAGTACTTC. This rearrangement joins TRBV2 to TRBJ2-7, with a tentative D call TRBD1 (5 bases). Germline V lookup: CDR1 SNHLY, CDR2 FYNNEI. V lost 8 bases and J 1 base, leaving 12 bases between the germline ends. This CDR3 has 13 residues. Using reference TRBV2 and TRBJ2-7 for the parts outside the CDR3, the full variable domain is EPEVTQTPSHQVTQMGQEVILRCVPISNHLYFYWYRQILGQKVEFLVSFYNNEISEKSEIFDDQFSVERPDGSNFTLKIRSTKLEDSAMYFCASDSIASYEQYFGPGTRLTVT.

V usage is TRBV6-5 and J usage is TRBJ2-7; D tentatively fits TRBD1 or TRBD2 (5 bases each). Trimming left V 0 bases short and J 2 bases short, with 11 bases between. From germline, CDR1 is MNHEY and CDR2 SVGAGI. This CDR3 is 15 amino acids long. CDR3 DNA: TGTGCCAGCAGTTACTCCTGGCAGGGACCCTACGAGCAGTACTTC. Translating it yields CASSYSWQGPYEQYF.

The chain joins TRBV29-1 to TRBJ2-7; 11 bases line up with TRBD2. This CDR3 is built from 14 residues. Germline CDR1 is SQVTM and CDR2 is ANQGSEA. Trimming at V came to 3 bases and at J to 5 bases, leaving 6 bases not matched to a gene. As DNA, the CDR3 is TGCAGCGTTGAGCGAGGGACTAGCGGAGACGAGCAGTACTTC. As protein: CSVERGTSGDEQYF.

With regard to this clone: Relative to the germline gene, one junction end is altered; a read error may explain this. The chain uses TRBV3-1 (or the pseudogene TRBV3-2) and TRBJ1-6, with 10 bases identical to TRBD1. Germline V gene data show CDR1 as LGHDT and CDR2 as YNNKEL (reference sequence). CDR3 length: 16 residues. The CDR3 region has the DNA TGTGCCAGCAGCGAAGACAGGGGGCGCTTTAATTCACCCCTCCACTTT. Its translation: CASSEDRGRFNSPLHF.

The chain links TRBV12-3 or TRBV12-4 to TRBJ1-2, with 8 positions matching TRBD1. With 6 bases clipped from V and 4 bases from J, the junction kept 4 bases outside the gene matches. The CDR3 contains 13 residues. The CDR3 DNA reads as TGTGCCAGCAGGGCGGGACAGGTCTATGGCTACACCTTC. Translated: CASRAGQVYGYTF.

The V gene is TRBV9, the J gene TRBJ2-2; D uncertain. CDR1 is SGDLS, CDR2 YYNGEE, per germline. There are 14 residues in the CDR3. V gave up 3 bases and J gave up 1 base, with 7 bases separating them. The DNA of the CDR3 is TGTGCCAGCAGCGCGAGAGGGAACACCGGGGAGCTGTTTTTT. Residues: CASSARGNTGELFF.

This chain links TRBV6-6 with TRBJ1-5; weak D call: TRBD1 (5 bases). Per the germline V gene, CDR1 is MNHNY and CDR2 is SVGAGI (reference sequence). Trimming removed 2 bases at V and 10 bases at J, with 15 bases between. This CDR3 has 14 amino acids. The CDR3 loop is CASSYEQEQQPQHF. The CDR3 DNA is TGTGCCAGCAGTTACGAACAGGAACAACAACCCCAGCATTTT.